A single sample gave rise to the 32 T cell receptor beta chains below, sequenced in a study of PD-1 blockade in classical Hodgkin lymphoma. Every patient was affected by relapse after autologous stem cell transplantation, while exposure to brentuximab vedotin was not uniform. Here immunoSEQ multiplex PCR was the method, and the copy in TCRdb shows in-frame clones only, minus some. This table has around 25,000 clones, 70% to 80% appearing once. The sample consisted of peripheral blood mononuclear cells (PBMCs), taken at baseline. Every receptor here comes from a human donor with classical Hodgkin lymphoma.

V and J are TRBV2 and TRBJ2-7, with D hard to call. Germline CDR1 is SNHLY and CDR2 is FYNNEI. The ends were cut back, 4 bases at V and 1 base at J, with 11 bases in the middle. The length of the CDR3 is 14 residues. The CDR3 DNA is TGTGCCAGCAGTGTAATCTCCGGTTCCTACGAGCAGTACTTC. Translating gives CASSVISGSYEQYF.

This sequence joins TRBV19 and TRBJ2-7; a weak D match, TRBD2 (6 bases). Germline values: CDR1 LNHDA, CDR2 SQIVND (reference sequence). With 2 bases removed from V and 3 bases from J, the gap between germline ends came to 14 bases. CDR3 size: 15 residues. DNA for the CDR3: TGTGCCAGTAGTATAATTAGTGGAGGGTTCTACGAGCAGTACTTC. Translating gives CASSIISGGFYEQYF.

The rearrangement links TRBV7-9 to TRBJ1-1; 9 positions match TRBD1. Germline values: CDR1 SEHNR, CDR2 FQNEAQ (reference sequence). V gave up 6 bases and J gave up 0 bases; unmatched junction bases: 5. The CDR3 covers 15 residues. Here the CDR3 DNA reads TGTGCCAGCAGGGTTGACAGGGGGATGAACACTGAAGCTTTCTTT. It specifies CASRVDRGMNTEAFF.

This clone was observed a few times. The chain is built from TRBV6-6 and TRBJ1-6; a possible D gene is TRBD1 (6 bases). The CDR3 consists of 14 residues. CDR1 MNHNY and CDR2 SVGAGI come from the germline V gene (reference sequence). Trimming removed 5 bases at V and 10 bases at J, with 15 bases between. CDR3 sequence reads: CASSLGQSGSPLHF. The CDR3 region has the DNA TGTGCCAGCAGTCTAGGACAGAGCGGGTCACCCCTCCACTTT.

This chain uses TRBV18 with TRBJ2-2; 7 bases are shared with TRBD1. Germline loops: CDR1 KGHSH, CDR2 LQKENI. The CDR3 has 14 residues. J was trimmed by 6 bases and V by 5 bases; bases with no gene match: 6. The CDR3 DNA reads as TGTGCCAGCTCATTGGACAGGCACTCCGGGGAGCTGTTTTTT. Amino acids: CASSLDRHSGELFF.

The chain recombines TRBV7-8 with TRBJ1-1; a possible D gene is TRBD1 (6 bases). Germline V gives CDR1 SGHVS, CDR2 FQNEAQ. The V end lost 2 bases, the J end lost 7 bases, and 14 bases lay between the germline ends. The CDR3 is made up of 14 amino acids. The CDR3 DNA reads TGTGCCAGCAGCTTACTACAGGGATTCGGTGAAGCTTTCTTT. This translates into CASSLLQGFGEAFF.

CDR3 DNA sequence: TGTGCCAGCAGCTGGACGACCAACACTGAAGCTTTCTTT. This translates into CASSWTTNTEAFF. The rearrangement links TRBV13 to TRBJ1-1; D is unclear. CDR3 length: 13 residues. Trimming stripped 4 bases from V and 2 bases from J, with 8 bases between. Germline values: CDR1 PRHDT, CDR2 FYEKMQ (reference sequence).

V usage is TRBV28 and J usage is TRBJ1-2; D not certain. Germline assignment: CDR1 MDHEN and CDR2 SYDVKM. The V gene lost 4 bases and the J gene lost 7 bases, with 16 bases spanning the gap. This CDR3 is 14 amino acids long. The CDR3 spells CASSSLGLATGYTF. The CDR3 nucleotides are TGTGCCAGCAGTTCCCTTGGTTTGGCCACTGGCTACACCTTC.

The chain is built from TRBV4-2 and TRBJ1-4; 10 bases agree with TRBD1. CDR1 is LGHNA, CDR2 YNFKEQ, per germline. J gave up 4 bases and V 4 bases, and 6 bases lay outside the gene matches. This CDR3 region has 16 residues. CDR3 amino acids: CASSPGQGFDNEKLFF. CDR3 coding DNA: TGTGCCAGCAGCCCGGGACAGGGGTTTGATAATGAAAAACTGTTTTTT.

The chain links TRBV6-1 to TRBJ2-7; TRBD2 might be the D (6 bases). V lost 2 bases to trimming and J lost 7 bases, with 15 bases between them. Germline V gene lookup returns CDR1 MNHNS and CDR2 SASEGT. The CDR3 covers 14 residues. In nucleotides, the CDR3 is TGTGCCAGCAGTGAAAATGGAGGGGACGGGGAGCAGTACTTC. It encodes CASSENGGDGEQYF.

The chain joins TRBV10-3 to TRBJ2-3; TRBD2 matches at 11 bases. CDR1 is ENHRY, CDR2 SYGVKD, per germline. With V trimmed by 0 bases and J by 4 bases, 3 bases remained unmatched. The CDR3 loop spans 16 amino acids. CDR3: CAISESSGGAPDTQYF. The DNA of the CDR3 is TGTGCCATCAGTGAGTCTAGCGGGGGGGCCCCAGATACGCAGTATTTT.

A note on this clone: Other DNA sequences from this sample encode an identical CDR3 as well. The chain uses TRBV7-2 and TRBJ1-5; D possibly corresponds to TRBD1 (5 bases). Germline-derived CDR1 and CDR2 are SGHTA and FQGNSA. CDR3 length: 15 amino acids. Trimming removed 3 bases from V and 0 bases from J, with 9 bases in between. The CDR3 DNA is TGTGCCAGCAGCTTGGTGGGGGATAGCAATCAGCCCCAGCATTTT. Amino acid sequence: CASSLVGDSNQPQHF.

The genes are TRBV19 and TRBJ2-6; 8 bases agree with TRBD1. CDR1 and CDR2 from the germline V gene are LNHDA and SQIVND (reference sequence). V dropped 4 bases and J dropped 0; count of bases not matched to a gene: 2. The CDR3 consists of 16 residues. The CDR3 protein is CASSRDRSSGANVLTF. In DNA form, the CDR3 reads TGTGCCAGTAGTAGGGACAGGAGCTCTGGGGCCAACGTCCTGACTTTC.

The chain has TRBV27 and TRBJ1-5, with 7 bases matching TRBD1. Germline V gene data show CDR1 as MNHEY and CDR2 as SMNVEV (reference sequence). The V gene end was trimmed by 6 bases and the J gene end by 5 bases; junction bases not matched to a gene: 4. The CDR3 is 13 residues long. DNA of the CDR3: TGTGCCAGCAGCTGGGACAGAGATCAGCCCCAGCATTTT. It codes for CASSWDRDQPQHF.

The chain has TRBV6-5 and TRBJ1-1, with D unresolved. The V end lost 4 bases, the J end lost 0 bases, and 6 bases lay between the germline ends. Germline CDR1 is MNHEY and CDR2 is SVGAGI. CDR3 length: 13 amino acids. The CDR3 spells CASSFSMNTEAFF. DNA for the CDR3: TGTGCCAGCAGTTTCTCAATGAACACTGAAGCTTTCTTT.

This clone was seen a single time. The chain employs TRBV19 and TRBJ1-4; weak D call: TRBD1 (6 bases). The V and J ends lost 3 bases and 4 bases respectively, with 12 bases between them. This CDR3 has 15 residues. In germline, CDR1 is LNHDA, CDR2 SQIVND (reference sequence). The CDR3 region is CASSMSGRGNEKLFF. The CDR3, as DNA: TGTGCCAGTAGTATGAGTGGCAGGGGTAATGAAAAACTGTTTTTT.

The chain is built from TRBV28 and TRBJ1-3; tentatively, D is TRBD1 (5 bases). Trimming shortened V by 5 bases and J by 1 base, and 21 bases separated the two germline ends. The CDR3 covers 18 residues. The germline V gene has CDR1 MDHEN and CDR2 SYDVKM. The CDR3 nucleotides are TGTGCCAGCAGTCCCCGTTTCAGGGTAACACTGTCTGGAAACACCATATATTTT. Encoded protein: CASSPRFRVTLSGNTIYF.

The CDR3 coding sequence is TGTGCCAGCAGCCCCGGGACATTAAGACCCCTCCACTTT. This translates into CASSPGTLRPLHF. The chain combines TRBV5-6 with TRBJ1-6; a possible D gene is TRBD1 (6 bases). Trimming removed 4 bases from V and 12 bases from J, with 14 bases in between. Germline V gene sequence: CDR1 SGHDT, CDR2 YYEEEE. The CDR3 is 13 amino acids.

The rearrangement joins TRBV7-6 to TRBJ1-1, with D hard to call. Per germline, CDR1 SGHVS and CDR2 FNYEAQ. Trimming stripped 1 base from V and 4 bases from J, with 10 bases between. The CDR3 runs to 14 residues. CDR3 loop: CASSLGVGFTEAFF. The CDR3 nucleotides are TGTGCCAGCAGCTTAGGGGTCGGATTCACTGAAGCTTTCTTT.

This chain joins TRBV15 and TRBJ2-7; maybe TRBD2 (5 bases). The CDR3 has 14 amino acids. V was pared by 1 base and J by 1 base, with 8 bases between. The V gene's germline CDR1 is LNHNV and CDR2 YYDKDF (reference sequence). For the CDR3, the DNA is TGTGCCACCAGCAGAGGTGGGGAGTCCTACGAGCAGTACTTC. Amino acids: CATSRGGESYEQYF.

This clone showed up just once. CDR3 in amino acids: CASSYPGRSPLHF. CDR3 in DNA: TGTGCCAGCAGTTACCCAGGGAGATCACCCCTCCACTTT. The chain couples TRBV6-5 to TRBJ1-6; D is perhaps TRBD1 (5 bases). The ends were cut back, 2 bases at V and 10 bases at J, with 9 bases in the middle. Germline CDR1 and CDR2: MNHEY and SVGAGI. This CDR3 spans 13 amino acids.

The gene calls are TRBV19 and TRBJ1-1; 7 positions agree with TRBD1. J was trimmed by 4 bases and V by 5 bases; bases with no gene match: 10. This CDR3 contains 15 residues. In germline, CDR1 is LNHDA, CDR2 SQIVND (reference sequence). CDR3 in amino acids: CASSDNRGSGTEAFF. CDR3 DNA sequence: TGTGCCAGTAGTGACAACAGGGGAAGTGGCACTGAAGCTTTCTTT.

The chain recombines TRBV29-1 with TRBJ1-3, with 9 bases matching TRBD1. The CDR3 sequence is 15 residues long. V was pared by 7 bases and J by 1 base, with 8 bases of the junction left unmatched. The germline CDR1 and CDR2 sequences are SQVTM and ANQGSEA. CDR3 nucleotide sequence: TGCAGCGCTCAAAAGGGACAGGGTTCTGGAAACACCATATATTTT. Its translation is CSAQKGQGSGNTIYF. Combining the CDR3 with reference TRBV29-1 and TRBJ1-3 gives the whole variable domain SAVISQKPSRDICQRGTSLTIQCQVDSQVTMMFWYRQQPGQSLTLIATANQGSEATYESGFVIDKFPISRPNLTFSTLTVSNMSPEDSSIYLCSAQKGQGSGNTIYFGEGSWLTVV.

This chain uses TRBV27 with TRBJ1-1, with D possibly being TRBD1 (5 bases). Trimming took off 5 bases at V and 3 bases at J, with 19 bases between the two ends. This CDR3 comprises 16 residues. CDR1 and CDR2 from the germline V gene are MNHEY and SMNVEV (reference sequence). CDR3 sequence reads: CASSDSRGVSHTEAFF. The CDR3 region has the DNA TGTGCCAGCAGTGATAGCCGAGGGGTTTCGCACACTGAAGCTTTCTTT.

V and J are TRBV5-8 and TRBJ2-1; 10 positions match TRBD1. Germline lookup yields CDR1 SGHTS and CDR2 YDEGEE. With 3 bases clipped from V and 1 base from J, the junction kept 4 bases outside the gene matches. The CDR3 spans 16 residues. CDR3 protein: CASSYGQGGSYNEQFF. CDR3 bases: TGTGCCAGCAGCTACGGACAGGGGGGATCCTACAATGAGCAGTTCTTC.

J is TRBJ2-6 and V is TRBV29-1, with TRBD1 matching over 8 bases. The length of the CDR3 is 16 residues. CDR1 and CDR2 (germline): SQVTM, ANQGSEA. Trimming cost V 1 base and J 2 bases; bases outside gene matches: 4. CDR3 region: CSVEGTGTPGANVLTF. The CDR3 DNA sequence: TGCAGCGTTGAAGGGACAGGGACTCCTGGGGCCAACGTCCTGACTTTC.

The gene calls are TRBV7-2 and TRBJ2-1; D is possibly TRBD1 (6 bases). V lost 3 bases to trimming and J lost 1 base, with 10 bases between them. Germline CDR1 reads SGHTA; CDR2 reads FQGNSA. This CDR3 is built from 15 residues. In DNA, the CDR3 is TGTGCCAGCAGCTTGGATCAGGGGTCCTACAATGAGCAGTTCTTC. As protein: CASSLDQGSYNEQFF.

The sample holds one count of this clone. This chain's CDR3 is CALGGFQETQYF. CDR3 nucleotides: TGTGCCCTCGGAGGGTTTCAAGAGACCCAGTACTTC. The rearrangement joins TRBV28 to TRBJ2-5, with a weak D call TRBD2 (6 bases). This CDR3 has 12 amino acids. V was clipped by 11 bases and J by 2 bases, with 12 bases between them. The germline gives CDR1 MDHEN, CDR2 SYDVKM.

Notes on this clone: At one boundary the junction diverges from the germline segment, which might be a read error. The CDR3 is CASTWDRVKGWDF. CDR3 DNA: TGTGCCAGCACTTGGGACAGGGTTAAGGGCTGGGACTTC. The chain recombines TRBV2 with TRBJ2-7; 9 bases match TRBD1. Germline V gene sequence: CDR1 SNHLY, CDR2 FYNNEI. This CDR3 is built from 13 residues.

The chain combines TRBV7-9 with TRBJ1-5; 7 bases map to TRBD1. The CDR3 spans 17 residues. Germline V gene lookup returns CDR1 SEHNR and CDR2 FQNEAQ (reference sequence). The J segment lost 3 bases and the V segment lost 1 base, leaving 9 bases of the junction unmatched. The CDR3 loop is CASSLGTGFISNQPQHF. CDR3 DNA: TGTGCCAGCAGCTTAGGGACAGGCTTTATCTCCAATCAGCCCCAGCATTTT.

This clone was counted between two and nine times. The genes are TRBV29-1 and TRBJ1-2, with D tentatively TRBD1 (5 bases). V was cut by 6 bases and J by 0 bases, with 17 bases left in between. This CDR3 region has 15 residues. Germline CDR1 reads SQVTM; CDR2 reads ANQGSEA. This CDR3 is CSVEHGGDANYGYTF. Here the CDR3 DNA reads TGCAGCGTGGAGCATGGGGGGGATGCTAACTATGGCTACACCTTC.

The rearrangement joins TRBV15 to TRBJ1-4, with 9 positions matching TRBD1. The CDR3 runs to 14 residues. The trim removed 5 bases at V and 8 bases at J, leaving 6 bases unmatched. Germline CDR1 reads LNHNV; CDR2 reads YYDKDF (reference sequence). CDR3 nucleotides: TGTGCCACCAGCCAGGACAGGGGAAACGAAAAACTGTTTTTT. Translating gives CATSQDRGNEKLFF.